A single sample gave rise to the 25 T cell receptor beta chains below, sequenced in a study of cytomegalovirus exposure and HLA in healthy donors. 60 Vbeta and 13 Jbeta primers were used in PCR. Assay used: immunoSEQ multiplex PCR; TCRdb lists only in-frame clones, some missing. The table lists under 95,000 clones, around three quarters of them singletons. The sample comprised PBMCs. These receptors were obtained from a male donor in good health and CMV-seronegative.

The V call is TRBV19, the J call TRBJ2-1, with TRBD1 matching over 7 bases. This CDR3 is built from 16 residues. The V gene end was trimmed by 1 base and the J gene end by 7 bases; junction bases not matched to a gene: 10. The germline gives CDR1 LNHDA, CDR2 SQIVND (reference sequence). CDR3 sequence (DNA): TGTGCCAGTAGTATAGTGGGGGAACAGGGGAAGAATGAGCAGTTCTTC. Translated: CASSIVGEQGKNEQFF. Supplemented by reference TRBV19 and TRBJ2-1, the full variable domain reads DGGITQSPKYLFRKEGQNVTLSCEQNLNHDAMYWYRQDPGQGLRLIYYSQIVNDFQKGDIAEGYSVSREKKESFPLTVTSAQKNPTAFYLCASSIVGEQGKNEQFFGPGTRLTVL.

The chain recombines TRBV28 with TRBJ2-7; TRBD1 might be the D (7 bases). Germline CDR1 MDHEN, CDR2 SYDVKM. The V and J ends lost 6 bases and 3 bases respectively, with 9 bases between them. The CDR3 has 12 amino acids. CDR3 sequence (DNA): TGTGCCAGCAGCAGGGGGGACTACGAGCAGTACTTC. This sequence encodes CASSRGDYEQYF. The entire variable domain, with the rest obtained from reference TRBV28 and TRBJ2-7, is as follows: DVKVTQSSRYLVKRTGEKVFLECVQDMDHENMFWYRQDPGLGLRLIYFSYDVKMKEKGDIPEGYSVSREKKERFSLILESASTNQTSMYLCASSRGDYEQYFGPGTRLTVT.

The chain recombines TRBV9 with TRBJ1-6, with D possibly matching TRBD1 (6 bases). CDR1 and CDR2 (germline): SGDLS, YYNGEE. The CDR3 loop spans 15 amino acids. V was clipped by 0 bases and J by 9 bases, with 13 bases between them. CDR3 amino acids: CASSVEDSMGSPLHF. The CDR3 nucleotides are TGTGCCAGCAGCGTAGAGGACAGCATGGGTTCACCCCTCCACTTT.

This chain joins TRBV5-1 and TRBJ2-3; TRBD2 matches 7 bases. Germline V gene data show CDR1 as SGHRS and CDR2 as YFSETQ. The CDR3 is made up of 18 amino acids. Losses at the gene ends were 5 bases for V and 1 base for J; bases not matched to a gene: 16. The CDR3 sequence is CASSSPPGSGIGTDTQYF. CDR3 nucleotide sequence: TGCGCCAGCAGTTCCCCGCCGGGGAGCGGGATAGGCACAGATACGCAGTATTTT.

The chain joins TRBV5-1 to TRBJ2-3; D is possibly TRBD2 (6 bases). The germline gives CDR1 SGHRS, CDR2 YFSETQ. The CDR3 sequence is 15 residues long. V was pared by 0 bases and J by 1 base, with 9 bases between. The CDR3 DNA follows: TGCGCCAGCAGCTTGGTAGGGAGGCGCACAGATACGCAGTATTTT. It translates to CASSLVGRRTDTQYF.

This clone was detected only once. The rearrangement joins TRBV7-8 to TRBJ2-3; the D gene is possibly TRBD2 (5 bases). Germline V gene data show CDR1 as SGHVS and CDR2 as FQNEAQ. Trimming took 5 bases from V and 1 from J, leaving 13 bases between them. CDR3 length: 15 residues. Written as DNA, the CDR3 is TGTGCCAGCAGCCAGTTTGCCGGGGGCACAGATACGCAGTATTTT. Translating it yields CASSQFAGGTDTQYF.

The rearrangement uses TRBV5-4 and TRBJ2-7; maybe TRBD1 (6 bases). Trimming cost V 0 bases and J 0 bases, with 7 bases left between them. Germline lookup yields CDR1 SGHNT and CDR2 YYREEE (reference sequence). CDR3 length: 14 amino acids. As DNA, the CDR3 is TGTGCCAGCAGCTTGGGACAGGCCTCCTACGAGCAGTACTTC. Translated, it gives CASSLGQASYEQYF.

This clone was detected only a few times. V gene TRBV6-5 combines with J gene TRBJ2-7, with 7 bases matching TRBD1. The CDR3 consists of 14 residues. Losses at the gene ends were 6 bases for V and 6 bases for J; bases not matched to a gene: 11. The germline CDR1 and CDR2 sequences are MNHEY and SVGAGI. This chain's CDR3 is CASSSDRVSLEQYF. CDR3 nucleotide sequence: TGTGCCAGCAGCTCCGACAGGGTTTCCCTCGAGCAGTACTTC.

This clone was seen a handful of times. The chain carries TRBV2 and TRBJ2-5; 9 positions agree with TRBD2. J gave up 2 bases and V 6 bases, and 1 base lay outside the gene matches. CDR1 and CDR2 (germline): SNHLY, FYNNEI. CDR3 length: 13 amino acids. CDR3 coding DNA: TGTGCCAGCAGGACTAGCGGACAAGAGACCCAGTACTTC. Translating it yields CASRTSGQETQYF.

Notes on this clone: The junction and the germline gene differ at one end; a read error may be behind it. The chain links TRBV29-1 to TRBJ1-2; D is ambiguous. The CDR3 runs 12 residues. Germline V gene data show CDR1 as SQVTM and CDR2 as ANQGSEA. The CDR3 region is CSVGTRNYGYPF. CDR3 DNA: TGCAGCGTTGGCACGAGGAACTATGGCTACCCCTTC.

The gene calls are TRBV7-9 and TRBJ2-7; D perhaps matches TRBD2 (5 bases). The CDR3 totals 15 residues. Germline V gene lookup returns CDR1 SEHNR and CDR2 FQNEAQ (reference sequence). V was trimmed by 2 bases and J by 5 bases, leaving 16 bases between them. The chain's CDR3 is CASSLISADLNEQYF. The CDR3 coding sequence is TGTGCCAGCAGCTTAATATCAGCGGACTTGAACGAGCAGTACTTC.

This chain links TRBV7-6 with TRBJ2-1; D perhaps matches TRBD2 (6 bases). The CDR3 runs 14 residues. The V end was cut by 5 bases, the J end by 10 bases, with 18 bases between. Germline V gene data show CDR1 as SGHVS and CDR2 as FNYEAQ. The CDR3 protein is CASSTDLTGLEQFF. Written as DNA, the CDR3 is TGTGCCAGCAGCACCGACCTCACGGGACTGGAGCAGTTCTTC.

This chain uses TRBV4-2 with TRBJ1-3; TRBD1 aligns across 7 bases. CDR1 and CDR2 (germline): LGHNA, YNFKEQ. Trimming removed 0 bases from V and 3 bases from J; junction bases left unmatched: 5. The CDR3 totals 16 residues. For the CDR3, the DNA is TGTGCCAGCAGCCAAGAGACAGGGCATAGTGGAAACACCATATATTTT. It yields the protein CASSQETGHSGNTIYF.

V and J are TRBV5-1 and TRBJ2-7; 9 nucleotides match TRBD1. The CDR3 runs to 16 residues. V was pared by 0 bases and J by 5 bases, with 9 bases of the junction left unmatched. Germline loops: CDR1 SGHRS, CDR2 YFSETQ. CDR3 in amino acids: CASSLASRTGANEQYF. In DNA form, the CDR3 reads TGCGCCAGCAGCTTGGCCTCCCGGACAGGGGCGAACGAGCAGTACTTC.

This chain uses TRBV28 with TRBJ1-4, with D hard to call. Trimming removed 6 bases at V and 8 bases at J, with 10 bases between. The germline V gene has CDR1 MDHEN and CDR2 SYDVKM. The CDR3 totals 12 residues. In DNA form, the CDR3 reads TGTGCCAGCAGCCGGAGTGAGGAAAAACTGTTTTTT. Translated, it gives CASSRSEEKLFF.

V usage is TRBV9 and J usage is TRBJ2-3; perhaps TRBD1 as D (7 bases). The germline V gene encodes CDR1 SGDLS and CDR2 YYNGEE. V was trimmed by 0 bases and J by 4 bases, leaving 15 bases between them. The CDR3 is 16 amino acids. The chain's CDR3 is CASSVALSRGADTQYF. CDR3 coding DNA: TGTGCCAGCAGCGTAGCACTATCCAGGGGGGCAGATACGCAGTATTTT.

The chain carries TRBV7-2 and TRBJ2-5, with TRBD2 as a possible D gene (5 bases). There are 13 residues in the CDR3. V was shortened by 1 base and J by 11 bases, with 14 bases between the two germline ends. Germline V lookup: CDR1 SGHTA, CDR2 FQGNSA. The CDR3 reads CASSLDRSWEQYF. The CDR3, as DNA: TGTGCCAGCAGCTTAGATAGGTCCTGGGAGCAGTACTTC.

The CDR3 protein is CASSSQGLGDTQYF. The CDR3 DNA reads TGTGCCAGCAGCTCCCAGGGGCTGGGAGATACGCAGTATTTT. The chain joins TRBV7-3 to TRBJ2-3, with D perhaps TRBD1 (6 bases). Trimming cost V 4 bases and J 5 bases, with 13 bases left between them. This CDR3 contains 14 residues. The V gene's germline CDR1 is SGHTA and CDR2 FQGTGA.

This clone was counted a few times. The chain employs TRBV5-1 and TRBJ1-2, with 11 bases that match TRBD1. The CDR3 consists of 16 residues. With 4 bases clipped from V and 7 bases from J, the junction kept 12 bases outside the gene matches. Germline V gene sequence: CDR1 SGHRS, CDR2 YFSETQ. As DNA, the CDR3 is TGCGCCAGCAGCCCGGAACCGGGACAGGGGGGCGGTGGCTACACCTTC. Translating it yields CASSPEPGQGGGGYTF.

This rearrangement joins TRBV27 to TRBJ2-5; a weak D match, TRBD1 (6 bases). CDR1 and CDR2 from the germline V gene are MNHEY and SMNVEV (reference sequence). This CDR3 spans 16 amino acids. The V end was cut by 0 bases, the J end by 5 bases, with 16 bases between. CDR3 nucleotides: TGTGCCAGCAGTTTATCGGCTCCCGGGACACTTGAGACCCAGTACTTC. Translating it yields CASSLSAPGTLETQYF.

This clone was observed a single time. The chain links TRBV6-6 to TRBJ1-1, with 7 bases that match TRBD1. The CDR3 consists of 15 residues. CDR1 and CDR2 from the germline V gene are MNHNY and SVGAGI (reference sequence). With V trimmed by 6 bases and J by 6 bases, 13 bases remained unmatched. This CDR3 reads CASSRGRAGGAEAFF. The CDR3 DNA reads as TGTGCCAGCAGCCGGGGTAGGGCAGGGGGTGCTGAAGCTTTCTTT.

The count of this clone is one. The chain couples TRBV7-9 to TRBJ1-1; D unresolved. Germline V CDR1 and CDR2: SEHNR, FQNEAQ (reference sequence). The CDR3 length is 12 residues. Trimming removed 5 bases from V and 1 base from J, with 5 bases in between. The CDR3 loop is CASSQANTEAFF. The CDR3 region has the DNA TGTGCCAGCAGCCAGGCGAACACTGAAGCTTTCTTT.

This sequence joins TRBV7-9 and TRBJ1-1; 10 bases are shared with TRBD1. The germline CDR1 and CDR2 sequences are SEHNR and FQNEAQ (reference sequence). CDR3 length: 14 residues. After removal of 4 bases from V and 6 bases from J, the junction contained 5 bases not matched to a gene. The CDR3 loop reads CASSSRDRGSEAFF. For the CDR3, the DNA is TGTGCCAGCAGCTCGCGGGACAGGGGTTCTGAAGCTTTCTTT.

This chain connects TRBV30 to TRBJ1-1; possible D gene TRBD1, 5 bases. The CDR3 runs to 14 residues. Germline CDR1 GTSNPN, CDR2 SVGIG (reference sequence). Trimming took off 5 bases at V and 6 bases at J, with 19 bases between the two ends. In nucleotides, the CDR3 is TGTGCCTGGTGCCGCGGGGGAGGGTTCCCTGAAGCTTTCTTT. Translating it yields CAWCRGGGFPEAFF. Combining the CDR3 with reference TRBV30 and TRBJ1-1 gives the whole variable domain SQTIHQWPATLVQPVGSPLSLECTVEGTSNPNLYWYRQAAGRGLQLLFYSVGIGQISSEVPQNLSASRPQDRQFILSSKKLLLSDSGFYLCAWCRGGGFPEAFFGQGTRLTVV.

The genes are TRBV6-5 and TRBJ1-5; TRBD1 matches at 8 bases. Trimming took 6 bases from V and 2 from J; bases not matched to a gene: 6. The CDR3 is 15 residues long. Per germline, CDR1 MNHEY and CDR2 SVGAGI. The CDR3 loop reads CASSHTTGGNQPQHF. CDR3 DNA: TGTGCCAGCAGCCATACGACAGGGGGCAATCAGCCCCAGCATTTT.